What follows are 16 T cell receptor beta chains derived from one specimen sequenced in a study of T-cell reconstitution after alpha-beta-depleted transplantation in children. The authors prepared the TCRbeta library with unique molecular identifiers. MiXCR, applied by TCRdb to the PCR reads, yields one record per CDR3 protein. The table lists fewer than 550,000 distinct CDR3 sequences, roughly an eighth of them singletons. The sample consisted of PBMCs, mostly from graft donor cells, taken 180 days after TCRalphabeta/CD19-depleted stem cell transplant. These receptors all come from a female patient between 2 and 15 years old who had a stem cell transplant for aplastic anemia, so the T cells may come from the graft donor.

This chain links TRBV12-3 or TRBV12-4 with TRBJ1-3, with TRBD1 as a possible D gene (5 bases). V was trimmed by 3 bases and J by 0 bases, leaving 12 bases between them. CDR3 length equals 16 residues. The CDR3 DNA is TGTGCCAGCAGTTTTTGGGGGTCCAACTCTGGAAACACCATATATTTT. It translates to CASSFWGSNSGNTIYF.

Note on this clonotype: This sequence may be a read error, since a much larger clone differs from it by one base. For the CDR3, the DNA is TGTGCCAGCGTGGACATGGCGGGAGTCAGCGCGCAGTACTTC. It translates to CASVDMAGVSAQYF. This sequence joins TRBV28 and TRBJ2-7; 7 nucleotides align to TRBD2. Germline lookup yields CDR1 MDHEN and CDR2 SYDVKM. V shed 8 bases and J 9 bases; nucleotides not matched to a gene: 16. The CDR3 is 14 residues long.

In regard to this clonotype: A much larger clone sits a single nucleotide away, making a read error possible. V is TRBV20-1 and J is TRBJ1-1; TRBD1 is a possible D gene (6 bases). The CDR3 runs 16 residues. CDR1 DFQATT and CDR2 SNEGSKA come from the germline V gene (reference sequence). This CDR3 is CSTRDRTHRGDTEAFF. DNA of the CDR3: TGCAGTACTAGAGACAGGACACACCGGGGGGACACTGAAGCTTTCTTT.

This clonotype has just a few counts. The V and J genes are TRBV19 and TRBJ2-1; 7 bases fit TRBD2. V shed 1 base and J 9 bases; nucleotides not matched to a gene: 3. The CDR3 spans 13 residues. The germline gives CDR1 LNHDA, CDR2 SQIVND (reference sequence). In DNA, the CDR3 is TGTGCCAGTAGTATAGCGGGAGGTGGTGAGCAGTTCTTC. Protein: CASSIAGGGEQFF.

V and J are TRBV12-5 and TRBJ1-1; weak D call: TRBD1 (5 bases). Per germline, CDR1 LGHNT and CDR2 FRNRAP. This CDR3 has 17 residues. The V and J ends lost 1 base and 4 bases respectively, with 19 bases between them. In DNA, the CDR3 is TGTGCTAGTGGTTTGGCTGGCCTGCGGGGGTTCGGCACTGAAGCTTTCTTT. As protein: CASGLAGLRGFGTEAFF.

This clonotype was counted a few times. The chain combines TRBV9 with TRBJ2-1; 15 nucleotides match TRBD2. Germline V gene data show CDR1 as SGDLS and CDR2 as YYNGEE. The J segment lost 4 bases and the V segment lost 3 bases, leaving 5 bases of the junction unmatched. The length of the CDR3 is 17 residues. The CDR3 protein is CASSGNGLAGGYNEQFF. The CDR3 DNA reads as TGTGCCAGCAGCGGTAACGGACTAGCGGGAGGGTACAATGAGCAGTTCTTC.

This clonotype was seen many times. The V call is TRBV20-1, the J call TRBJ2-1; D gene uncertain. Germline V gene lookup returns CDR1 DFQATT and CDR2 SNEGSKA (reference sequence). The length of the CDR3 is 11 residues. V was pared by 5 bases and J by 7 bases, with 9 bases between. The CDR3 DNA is TGCAGTGCTTGCCTAGAGAATGAGCAGTTCTTC. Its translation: CSACLENEQFF.

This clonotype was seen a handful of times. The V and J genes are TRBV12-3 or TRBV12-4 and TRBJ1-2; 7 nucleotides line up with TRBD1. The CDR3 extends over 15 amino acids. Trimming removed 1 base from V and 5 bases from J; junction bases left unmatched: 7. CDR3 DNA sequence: TGTGCCAGCAGTTTAGTCTCGGCAGGGGGATATGGCTACACCTTC. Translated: CASSLVSAGGYGYTF.

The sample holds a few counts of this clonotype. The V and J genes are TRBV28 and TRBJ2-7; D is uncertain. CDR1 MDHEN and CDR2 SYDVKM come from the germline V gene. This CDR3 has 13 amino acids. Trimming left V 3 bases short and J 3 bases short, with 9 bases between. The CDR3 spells CASSFPGIYEQYF. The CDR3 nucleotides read TGTGCCAGCAGTTTCCCGGGTATCTACGAGCAGTACTTC.

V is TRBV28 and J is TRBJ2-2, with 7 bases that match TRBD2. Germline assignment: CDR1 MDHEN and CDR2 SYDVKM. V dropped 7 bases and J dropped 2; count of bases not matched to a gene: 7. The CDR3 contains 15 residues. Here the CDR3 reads CASTSRDYNTGELFF. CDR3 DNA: TGTGCCAGCACCTCGCGGGACTATAACACCGGGGAGCTGTTTTTT.

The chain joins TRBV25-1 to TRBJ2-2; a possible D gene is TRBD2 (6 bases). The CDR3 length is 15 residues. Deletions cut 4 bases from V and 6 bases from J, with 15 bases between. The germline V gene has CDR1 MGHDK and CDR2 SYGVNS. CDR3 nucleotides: TGTGCCAGCAGTGTTTCCTTTTCGGGGGCCGGGGAGCTGTTTTTT. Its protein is CASSVSFSGAGELFF.

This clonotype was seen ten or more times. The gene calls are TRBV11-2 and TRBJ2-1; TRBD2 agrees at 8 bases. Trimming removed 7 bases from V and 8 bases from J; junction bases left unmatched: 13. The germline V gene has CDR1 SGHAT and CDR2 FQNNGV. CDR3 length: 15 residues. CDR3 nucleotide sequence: TGTGCCAGCACCTATGGGGGACTAGAAGGTCATGAGCAGTTCTTC. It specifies CASTYGGLEGHEQFF.

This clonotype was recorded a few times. CDR3 coding DNA: TGTGCCAGCAGTCAAGCGGAGGAAAACTACGAGCAGTACTTC. This sequence encodes CASSQAEENYEQYF. The chain has TRBV9 and TRBJ2-7; tentatively, D is TRBD2 (5 bases). The V gene lost 5 bases and the J gene lost 3 bases, with 15 bases spanning the gap. Per the germline V gene, CDR1 is SGDLS and CDR2 is YYNGEE. The CDR3 contains 14 residues.

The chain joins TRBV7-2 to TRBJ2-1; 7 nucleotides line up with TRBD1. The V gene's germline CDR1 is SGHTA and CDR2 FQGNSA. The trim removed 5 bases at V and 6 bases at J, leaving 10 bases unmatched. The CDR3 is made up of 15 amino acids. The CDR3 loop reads CASSGLRQGFNEQFF. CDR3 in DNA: TGTGCCAGCAGCGGCTTGCGACAGGGTTTCAATGAGCAGTTCTTC.

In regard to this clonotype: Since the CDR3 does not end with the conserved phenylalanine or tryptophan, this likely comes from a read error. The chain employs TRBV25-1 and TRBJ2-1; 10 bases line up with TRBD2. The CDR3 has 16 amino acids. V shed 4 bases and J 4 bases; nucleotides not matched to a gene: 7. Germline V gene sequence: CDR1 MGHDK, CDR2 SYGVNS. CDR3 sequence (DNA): TGTGCCAGCAGTGCATCACCTAGCGGGAGATACAATGAGCAGTTCTTG. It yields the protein CASSASPSGRYNEQFL.

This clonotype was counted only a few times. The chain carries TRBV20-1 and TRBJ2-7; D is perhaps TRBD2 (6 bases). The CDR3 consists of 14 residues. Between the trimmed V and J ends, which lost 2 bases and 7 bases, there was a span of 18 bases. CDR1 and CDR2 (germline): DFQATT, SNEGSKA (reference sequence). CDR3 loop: CSARSAGSHREQYF. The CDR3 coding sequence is TGCAGTGCTAGATCGGCGGGAAGTCACAGAGAGCAGTACTTC.